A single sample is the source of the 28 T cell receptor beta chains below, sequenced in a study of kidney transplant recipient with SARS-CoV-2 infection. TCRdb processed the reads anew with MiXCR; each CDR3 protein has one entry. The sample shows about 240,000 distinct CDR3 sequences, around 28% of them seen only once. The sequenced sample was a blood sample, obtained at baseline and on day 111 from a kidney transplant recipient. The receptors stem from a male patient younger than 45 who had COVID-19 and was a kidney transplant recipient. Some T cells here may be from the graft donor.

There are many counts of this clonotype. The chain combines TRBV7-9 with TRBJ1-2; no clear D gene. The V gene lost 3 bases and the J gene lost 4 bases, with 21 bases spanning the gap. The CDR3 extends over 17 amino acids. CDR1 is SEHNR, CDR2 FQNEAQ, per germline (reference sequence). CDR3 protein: CASSFLAYHGKTYGYTF. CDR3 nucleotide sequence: TGTGCCAGCAGCTTTCTAGCATACCATGGAAAGACCTATGGCTACACCTTC.

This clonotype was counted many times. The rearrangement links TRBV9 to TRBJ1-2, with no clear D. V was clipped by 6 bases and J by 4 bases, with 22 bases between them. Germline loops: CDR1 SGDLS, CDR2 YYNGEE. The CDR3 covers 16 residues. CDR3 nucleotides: TGTGCCAGCACGTTATGGTACTCAAGAAAGACCTATGGCTACACCTTC. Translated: CASTLWYSRKTYGYTF.

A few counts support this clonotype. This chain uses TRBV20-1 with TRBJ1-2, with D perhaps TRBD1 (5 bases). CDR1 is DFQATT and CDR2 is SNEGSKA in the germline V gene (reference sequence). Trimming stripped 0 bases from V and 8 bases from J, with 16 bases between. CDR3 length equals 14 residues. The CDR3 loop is CSARDNQGLWGYTF. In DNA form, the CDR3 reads TGCAGTGCTAGAGATAACCAGGGCCTTTGGGGCTACACCTTC.

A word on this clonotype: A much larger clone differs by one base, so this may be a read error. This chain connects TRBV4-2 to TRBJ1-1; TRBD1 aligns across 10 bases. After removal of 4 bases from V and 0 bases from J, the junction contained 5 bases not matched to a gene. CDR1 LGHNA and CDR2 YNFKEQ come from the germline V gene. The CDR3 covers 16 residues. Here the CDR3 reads CASSRGQGVVNTEAFF. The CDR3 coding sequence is TGTGCCAGCAGCCGAGGACAGGGGGTCGTGAACACTGAAGCTTTCTTT.

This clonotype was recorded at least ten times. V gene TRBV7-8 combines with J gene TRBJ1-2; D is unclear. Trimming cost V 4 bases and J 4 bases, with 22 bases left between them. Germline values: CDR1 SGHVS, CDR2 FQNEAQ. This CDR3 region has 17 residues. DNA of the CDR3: TGTGCCAGCAGCTCACCGCGGTTTACCCGAAAGACCTATGGCTACACCTTC. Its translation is CASSSPRFTRKTYGYTF.

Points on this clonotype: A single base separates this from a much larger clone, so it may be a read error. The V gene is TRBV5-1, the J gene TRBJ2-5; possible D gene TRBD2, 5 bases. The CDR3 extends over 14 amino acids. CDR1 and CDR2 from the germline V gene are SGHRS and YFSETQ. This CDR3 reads CASSLNGNQETRYF. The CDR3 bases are TGCGCCAGCAGCTTGAACGGGAACCAAGAGACCCGGTACTTC.

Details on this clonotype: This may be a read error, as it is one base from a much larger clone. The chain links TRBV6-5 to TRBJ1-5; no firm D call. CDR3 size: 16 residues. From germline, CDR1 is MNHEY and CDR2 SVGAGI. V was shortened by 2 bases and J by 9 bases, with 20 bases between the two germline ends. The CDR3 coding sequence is TGTGCCAGCAGTTACCTCACAGATGAGGAGGGCAGGCCCCAGCATTTT. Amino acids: CASSYLTDEEGRPQHF.

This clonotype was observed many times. The CDR3 nucleotides read TGTGCCAGCAGTTTATCTCCACAGGGCCGACCATATAGCAATCAGCCCCAGCATTTT. Translating gives CASSLSPQGRPYSNQPQHF. The V call is TRBV28, the J call TRBJ1-5, with D tentatively TRBD1 (6 bases). The CDR3 sequence is 19 residues long. V shed 1 base and J shed 0 bases, with 19 bases lying between them. CDR1 and CDR2 (germline): MDHEN, SYDVKM.

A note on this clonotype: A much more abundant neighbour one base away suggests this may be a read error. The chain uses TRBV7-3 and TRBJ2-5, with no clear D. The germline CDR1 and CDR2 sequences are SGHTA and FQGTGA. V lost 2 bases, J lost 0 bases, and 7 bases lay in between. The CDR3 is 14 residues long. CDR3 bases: TGTGCCAGCAGCTTAGAGCCGAACCAAGAGACCCAGTACTTC. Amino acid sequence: CASSLEPNQETQYF.

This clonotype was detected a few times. CDR3 nucleotides: TGTGCCAGTAGTATAACCCAAATACCGGAGGACTCCTACAATGAGCAGTTCTTC. Residues: CASSITQIPEDSYNEQFF. The chain recombines TRBV19 with TRBJ2-1; tentative D call: TRBD2 (5 bases). This CDR3 contains 18 residues. Germline CDR1 LNHDA, CDR2 SQIVND (reference sequence). V was clipped by 2 bases and J by 0 bases, with 17 bases between them.

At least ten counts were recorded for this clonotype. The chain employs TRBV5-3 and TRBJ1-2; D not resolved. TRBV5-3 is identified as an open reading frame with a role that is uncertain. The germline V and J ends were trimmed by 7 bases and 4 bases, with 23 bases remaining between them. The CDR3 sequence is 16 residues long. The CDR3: CARLLRVVRKTYGYTF. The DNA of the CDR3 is TGTGCCAGACTCCTGCGAGTGGTGAGAAAGACCTATGGCTACACCTTC.

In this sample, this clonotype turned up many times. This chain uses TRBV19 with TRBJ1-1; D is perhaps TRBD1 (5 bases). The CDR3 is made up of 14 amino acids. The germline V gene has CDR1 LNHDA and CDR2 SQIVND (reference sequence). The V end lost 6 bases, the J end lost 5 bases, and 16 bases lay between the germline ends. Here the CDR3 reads CASRRGMEGTEAFF. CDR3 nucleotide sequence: TGTGCCAGTAGGCGAGGGATGGAGGGGACTGAAGCTTTCTTT.

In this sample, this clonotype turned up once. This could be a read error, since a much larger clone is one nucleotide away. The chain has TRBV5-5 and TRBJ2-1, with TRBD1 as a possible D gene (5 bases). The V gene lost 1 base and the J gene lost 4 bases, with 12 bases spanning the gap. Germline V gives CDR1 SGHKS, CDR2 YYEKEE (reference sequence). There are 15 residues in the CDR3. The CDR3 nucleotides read TGTGCCAGCAGCTTGAGACAGTTCGTGTACAATGAGCAGTTCTTC. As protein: CASSLRQFVYNEQFF.

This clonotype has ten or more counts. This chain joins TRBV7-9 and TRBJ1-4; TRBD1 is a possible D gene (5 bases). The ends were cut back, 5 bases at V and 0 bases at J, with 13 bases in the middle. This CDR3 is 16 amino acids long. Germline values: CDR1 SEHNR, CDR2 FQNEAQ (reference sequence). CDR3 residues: CASSLGGAATNEKLFF. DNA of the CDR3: TGTGCCAGCAGCCTCGGTGGGGCTGCAACTAATGAAAAACTGTTTTTT. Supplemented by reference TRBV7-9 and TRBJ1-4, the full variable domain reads DTGVSQNPRHKITKRGQNVTFRCDPISEHNRLYWYRQTLGQGPEFLTYFQNEAQLEKSRLLSDRFSAERPKGSFSTLEIQRTEQGDSAMYLCASSLGGAATNEKLFFGSGTQLSVL.

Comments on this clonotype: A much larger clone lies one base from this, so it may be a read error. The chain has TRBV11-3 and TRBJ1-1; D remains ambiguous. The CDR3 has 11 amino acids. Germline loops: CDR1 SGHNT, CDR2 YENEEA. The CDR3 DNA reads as TGTGACAGTCCCGTGAACACTGAAGCTTTCTTT. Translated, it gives CDSPVNTEAFF.

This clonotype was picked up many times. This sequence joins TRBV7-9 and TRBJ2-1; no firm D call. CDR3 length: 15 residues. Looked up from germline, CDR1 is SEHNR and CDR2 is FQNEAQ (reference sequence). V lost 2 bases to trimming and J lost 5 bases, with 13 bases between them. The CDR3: CASSLLSWGNNEQFF. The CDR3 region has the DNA TGTGCCAGCAGCTTACTCAGTTGGGGTAACAATGAGCAGTTCTTC.

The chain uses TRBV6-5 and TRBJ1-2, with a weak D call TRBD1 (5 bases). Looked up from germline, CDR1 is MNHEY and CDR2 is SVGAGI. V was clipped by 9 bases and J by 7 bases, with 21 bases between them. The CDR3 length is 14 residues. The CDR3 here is CASDPSPDSFGYTF. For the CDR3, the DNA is TGTGCCAGTGACCCCTCCCCCGACAGTTTTGGCTACACCTTC.

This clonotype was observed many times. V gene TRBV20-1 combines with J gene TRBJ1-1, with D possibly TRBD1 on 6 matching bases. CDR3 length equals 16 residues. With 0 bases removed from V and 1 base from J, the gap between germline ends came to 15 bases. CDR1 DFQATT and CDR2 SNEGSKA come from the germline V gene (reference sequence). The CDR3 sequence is CSARDRGAQRNTEAFF. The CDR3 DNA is TGCAGTGCTAGAGATCGGGGGGCACAGAGGAACACTGAAGCTTTCTTT.

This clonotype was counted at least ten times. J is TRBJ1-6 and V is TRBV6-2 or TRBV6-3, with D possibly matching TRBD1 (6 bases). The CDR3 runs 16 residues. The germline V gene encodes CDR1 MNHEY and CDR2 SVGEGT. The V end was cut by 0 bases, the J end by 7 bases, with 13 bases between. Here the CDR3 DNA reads TGTGCCAGCAGTTACTCGACAAATACAGGGAATTCACCCCTCCACTTT. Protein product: CASSYSTNTGNSPLHF.

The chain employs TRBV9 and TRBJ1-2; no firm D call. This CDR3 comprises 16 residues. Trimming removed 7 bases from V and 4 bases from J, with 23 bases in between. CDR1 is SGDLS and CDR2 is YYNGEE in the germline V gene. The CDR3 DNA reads TGTGCCAGCGGAGACTTGTACTCAAGAAAGACCTATGGCTACACCTTC. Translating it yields CASGDLYSRKTYGYTF.

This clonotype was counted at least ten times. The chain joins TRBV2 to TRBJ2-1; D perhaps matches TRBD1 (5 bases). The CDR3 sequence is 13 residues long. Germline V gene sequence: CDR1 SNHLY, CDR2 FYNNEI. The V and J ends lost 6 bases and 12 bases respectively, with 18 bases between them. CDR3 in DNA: TGTGCCAGCAGGATCGACAGTAATGGGCGGCAGTTCTTC. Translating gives CASRIDSNGRQFF.

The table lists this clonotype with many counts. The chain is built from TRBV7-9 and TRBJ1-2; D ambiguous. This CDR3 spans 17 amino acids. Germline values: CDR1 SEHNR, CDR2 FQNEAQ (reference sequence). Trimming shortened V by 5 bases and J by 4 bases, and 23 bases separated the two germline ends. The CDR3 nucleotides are TGTGCCAGCAGCGAGTCGAGATACCATGGAAAGACCTATGGCTACACCTTC. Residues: CASSESRYHGKTYGYTF.

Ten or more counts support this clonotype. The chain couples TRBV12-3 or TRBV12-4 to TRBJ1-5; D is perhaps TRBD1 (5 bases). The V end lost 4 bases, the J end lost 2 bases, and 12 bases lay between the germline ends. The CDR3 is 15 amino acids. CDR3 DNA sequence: TGTGCCAGCAGTTACGATCAGGGCGGCAATCAGCCCCAGCATTTT. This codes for CASSYDQGGNQPQHF.

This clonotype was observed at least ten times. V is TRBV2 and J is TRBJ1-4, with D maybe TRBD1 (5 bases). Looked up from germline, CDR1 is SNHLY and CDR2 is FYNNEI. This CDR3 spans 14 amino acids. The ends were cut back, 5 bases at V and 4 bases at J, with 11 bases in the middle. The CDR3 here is CASSLPGFNEKLFF. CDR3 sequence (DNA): TGTGCCAGCAGTCTACCAGGGTTTAATGAAAAACTGTTTTTT.

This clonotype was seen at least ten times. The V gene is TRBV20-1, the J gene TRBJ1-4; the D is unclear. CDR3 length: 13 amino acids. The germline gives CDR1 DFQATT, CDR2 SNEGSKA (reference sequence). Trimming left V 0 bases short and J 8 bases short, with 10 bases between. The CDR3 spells CSARDSRAEKLFF. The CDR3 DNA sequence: TGCAGTGCTAGAGATAGCCGGGCCGAAAAACTGTTTTTT.

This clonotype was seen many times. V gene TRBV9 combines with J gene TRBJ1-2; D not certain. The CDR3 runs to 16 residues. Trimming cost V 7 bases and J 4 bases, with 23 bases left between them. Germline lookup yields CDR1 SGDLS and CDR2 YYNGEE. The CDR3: CASCRLYSRKTYGYTF. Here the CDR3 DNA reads TGTGCCAGCTGCAGGCTGTACTCAAGAAAGACCTATGGCTACACCTTC. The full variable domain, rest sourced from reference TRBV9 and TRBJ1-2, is DSGVTQTPKHLITATGQRVTLRCSPRSGDLSVYWYQQSLDQGLQFLIQYYNGEERAKGNILERFSAQQFPDLHSELNLSSLELGDSALYFCASCRLYSRKTYGYTFGSGTRLTVV.

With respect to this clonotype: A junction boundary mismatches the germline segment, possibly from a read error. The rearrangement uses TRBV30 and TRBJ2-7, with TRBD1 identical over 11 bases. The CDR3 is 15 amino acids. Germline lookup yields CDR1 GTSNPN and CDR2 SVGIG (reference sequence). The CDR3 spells CAWSVGTGGTYGQYF. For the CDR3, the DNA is TGTGCCTGGAGTGTCGGGACAGGGGGGACCTACGGGCAGTACTTC.

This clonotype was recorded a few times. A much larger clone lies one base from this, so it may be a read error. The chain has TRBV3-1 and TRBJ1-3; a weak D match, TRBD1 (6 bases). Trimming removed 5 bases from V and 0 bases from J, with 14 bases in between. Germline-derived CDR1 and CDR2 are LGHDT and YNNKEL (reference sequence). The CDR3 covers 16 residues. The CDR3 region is CASSAHRDHSGNTIYF. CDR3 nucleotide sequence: TGTGCCAGCAGCGCTCACAGGGACCACTCTGGAAACACCATATATTTT.